This T cell receptor beta chain was recovered during a study of T cells in Graves' hyperthyroidism and ophthalmopathy. The CDR3 runs to 14 residues. The V gene lost 2 bases and the J gene lost 6 bases, with 13 bases spanning the gap. Germline CDR1 reads SGHVS; CDR2 reads FQNEAQ. This clonotype was seen repeatedly, ten times or more. RNA transcripts were the template for amplifying TCR beta CDR3 regions. During a first-round RT-PCR of the TCR CDR3, the HTBI primer set was used. TCRdb fed the multiplex PCR reads into MiXCR, producing one record per CDR3 protein. This sample carries some 760,000 distinct CDR3 sequences, around 13% of them seen once, and the ten largest clones take about a tenth.

The chain employs TRBV7-8 and TRBJ1-1; TRBD1 might be the D (6 bases). The sequencing sample was made of blood. The TCR comes from a woman aged 18 to 35 with Graves' hyperthyroidism. CDR3 loop: CASSLRSGGPEAFF. CDR3 DNA sequence: TGTGCCAGCAGCTTAAGATCGGGGGGCCCTGAAGCTTTCTTT.